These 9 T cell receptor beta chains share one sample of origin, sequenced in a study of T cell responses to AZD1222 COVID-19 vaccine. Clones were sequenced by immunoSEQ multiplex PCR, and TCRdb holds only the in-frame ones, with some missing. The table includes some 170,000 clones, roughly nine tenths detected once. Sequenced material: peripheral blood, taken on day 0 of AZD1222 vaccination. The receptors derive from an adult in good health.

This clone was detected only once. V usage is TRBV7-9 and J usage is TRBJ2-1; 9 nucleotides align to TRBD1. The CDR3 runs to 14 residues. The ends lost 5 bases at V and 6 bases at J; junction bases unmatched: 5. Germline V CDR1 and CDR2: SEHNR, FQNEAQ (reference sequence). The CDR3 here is CASSRDREPNEQFF. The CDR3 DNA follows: TGTGCCAGCAGCCGGGACAGGGAACCCAATGAGCAGTTCTTC.

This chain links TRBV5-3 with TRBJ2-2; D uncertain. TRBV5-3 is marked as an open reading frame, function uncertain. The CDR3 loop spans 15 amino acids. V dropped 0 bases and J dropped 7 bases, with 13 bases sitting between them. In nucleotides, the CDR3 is TGTGCCAGAAGCTTGGATAGGACCTCCCACGGGGAGCTGTTTTTT. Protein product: CARSLDRTSHGELFF.

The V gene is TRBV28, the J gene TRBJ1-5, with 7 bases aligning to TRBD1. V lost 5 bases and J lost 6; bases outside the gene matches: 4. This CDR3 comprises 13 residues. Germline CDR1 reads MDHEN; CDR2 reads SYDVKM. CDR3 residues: CASSRQGGQPQHF. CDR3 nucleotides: TGTGCCAGCAGTCGACAGGGCGGTCAGCCCCAGCATTTT.

The CDR3 here is CAWSPRTGRHEQYF. CDR3 nucleotide sequence: TGTGCCTGGAGTCCTCGGACAGGGCGCCACGAGCAGTACTTC. The chain joins TRBV30 to TRBJ2-7; 8 nucleotides align to TRBD1. The CDR3 sequence is 14 residues long. CDR1 GTSNPN and CDR2 SVGIG come from the germline V gene (reference sequence). V lost 2 bases, J lost 5 bases, and 8 bases stayed unmatched.

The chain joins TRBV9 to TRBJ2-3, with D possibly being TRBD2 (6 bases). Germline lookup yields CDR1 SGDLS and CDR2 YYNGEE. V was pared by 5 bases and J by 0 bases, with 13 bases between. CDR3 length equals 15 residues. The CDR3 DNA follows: TGTGCCAGCAGACGGAGCGGGTCTAGCACAGATACGCAGTATTTT. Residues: CASRRSGSSTDTQYF.

CDR3 DNA: TGCGCCAGCAGCTTGTACCCGGGGCAGCCAAATCAGCCCCAGCATTTT. It translates to CASSLYPGQPNQPQHF. The genes are TRBV5-1 and TRBJ1-5, with a possible D match to TRBD1 (5 bases). V gave up 1 base and J gave up 4 bases, with 15 bases separating them. From germline, CDR1 is SGHRS and CDR2 YFSETQ. The CDR3 sequence is 16 residues long.

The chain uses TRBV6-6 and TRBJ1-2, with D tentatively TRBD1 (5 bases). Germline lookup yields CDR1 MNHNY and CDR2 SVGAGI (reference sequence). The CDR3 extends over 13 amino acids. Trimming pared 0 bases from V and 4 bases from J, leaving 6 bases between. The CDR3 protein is CASSYSGLYGYTF. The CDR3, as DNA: TGTGCCAGCAGTTACTCGGGACTCTATGGCTACACCTTC.

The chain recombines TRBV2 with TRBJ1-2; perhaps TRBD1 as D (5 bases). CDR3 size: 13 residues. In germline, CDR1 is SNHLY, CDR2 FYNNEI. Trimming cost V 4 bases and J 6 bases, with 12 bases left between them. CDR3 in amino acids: CASSVGRADGYTF. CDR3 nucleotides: TGTGCCAGCAGTGTAGGCAGGGCGGATGGCTACACCTTC.

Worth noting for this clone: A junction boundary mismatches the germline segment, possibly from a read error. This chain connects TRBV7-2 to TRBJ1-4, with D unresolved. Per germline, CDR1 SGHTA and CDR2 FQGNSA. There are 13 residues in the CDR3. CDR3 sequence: CASSSGNNEKLFF. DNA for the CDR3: TGTGCCAGCAGCTCCGGAAATAATGAAAAGCTGTTTTTT.